This T cell receptor beta chain is from a study of T cell changes during pregnancy in multiple sclerosis. The V gene's germline CDR1 is LGHNA and CDR2 YSLEER. The CDR3 runs to 15 residues. V lost 0 bases to trimming and J lost 14 bases; unmatched junction nucleotides: 9. Clones were sequenced by immunoSEQ multiplex PCR, and TCRdb holds only the in-frame ones, with some missing. The table shows about 64,000 clones, with 96% occurring only once. The rearrangement uses TRBV4-3 and TRBJ2-2; TRBD1 aligns across 10 bases. The sequence came from a female donor with multiple sclerosis, enrolled in a pregnancy study. Material: CD8+ T cells from peripheral blood mononuclear cells, obtained after pregnancy. The DNA of the CDR3 is TGCGCCAGCAGCCAAGAACGGACAGGGGGGTGGGTCCTGTTTTTT. Amino acids: CASSQERTGGWVLFF.